These 31 T cell receptor beta chains came from one sample sequenced in a study of T cell changes during pregnancy in multiple sclerosis. This table comes from immunoSEQ multiplex PCR, and its TCRdb copy is limited to in-frame clones, with some not included. The sample lists about 61,000 clones; over 90% were seen once. Here the sequenced sample was CD8+ T cells from peripheral blood mononuclear cells, taken in the third trimester of pregnancy. The receptors here all came from a female donor with multiple sclerosis, enrolled in a pregnancy study.

Regarding this clone: Other DNA sequences in this sample translate to the same CDR3. The chain carries TRBV11-2 and TRBJ2-3, with TRBD2 as a possible D gene (5 bases). Germline V gene lookup returns CDR1 SGHAT and CDR2 FQNNGV. The V end was cut by 1 base, the J end by 2 bases, with 19 bases between. This CDR3 region has 18 residues. The CDR3 loop reads CASSLAGRSGPNTDTQYF. In DNA, the CDR3 is TGTGCCAGCAGCTTAGCAGGTCGGAGCGGCCCAAACACAGATACGCAGTATTTT. Filled out from reference TRBV11-2 and TRBJ2-3, the complete variable domain reads EAGVAQSPRYKIIEKRQSVAFWCNPISGHATLYWYQQILGQGPKLLIQFQNNGVVDDSQLPKDRFSAERLKGVDSTLKIQPAKLEDSAVYLCASSLAGRSGPNTDTQYFGPGTRLTVL.

This chain links TRBV19 with TRBJ2-1, with 7 bases aligning to TRBD2. The CDR3 totals 13 residues. Germline values: CDR1 LNHDA, CDR2 SQIVND (reference sequence). With V trimmed by 7 bases and J by 3 bases, 3 bases remained unmatched. The CDR3: CASTPGGYNEQFF. DNA of the CDR3: TGTGCCAGTACCCCGGGGGGCTACAATGAGCAGTTCTTC.

The CDR3 nucleotides are TGTGCCAGCACCAAAGGGGGAGCCGCCATGAACACTGAAGCTTTCTTT. Protein sequence: CASTKGGAAMNTEAFF. The chain couples TRBV21-1 to TRBJ1-1. TRBV21-1 is shown as a pseudogene. The CDR3 covers 16 residues.

J is TRBJ2-2 and V is TRBV4-2; D might be TRBD2 (6 bases). Germline V gene sequence: CDR1 LGHNA, CDR2 YNFKEQ. CDR3 size: 17 residues. The V end lost 5 bases, the J end lost 2 bases, and 18 bases lay between the germline ends. This CDR3 reads CASSFPRDFPNTGELFF. The CDR3 DNA follows: TGTGCCAGCAGCTTCCCCCGGGACTTCCCAAACACCGGGGAGCTGTTTTTT.

The CDR3 bases are TGCGCCAGCAGCCAAGGACAGGGAGTACGGGGCTACACCTTC. Encoded protein: CASSQGQGVRGYTF. This rearrangement joins TRBV4-1 to TRBJ1-2; TRBD1 matches 7 bases. J was trimmed by 8 bases and V by 1 base; bases with no gene match: 7. The CDR3 loop spans 14 amino acids. The germline V gene encodes CDR1 MGHRA and CDR2 YSYEKL.

This clone showed up just once. This chain joins TRBV14 and TRBJ1-1; possibly TRBD1 for D (6 bases). The CDR3 is 16 amino acids. Germline V CDR1 and CDR2: SGHDN, FVKESK. The V gene lost 4 bases and the J gene lost 0 bases, with 15 bases spanning the gap. CDR3 amino acids: CASSPQTWGLNTEAFF. CDR3 in DNA: TGTGCCAGCAGCCCCCAGACCTGGGGGCTGAACACTGAAGCTTTCTTT.

J is TRBJ2-1 and V is TRBV29-1, with a possible D match to TRBD2 (6 bases). Germline CDR1 reads SQVTM; CDR2 reads ANQGSEA. Trimming cost V 2 bases and J 6 bases, with 14 bases left between them. The CDR3 consists of 14 residues. The CDR3 nucleotides read TGCAGCGTTGAACTTCCGGGAGCAGGCAATGAGCAGTTCTTC. This codes for CSVELPGAGNEQFF.

The chain recombines TRBV5-1 with TRBJ2-7; 7 nucleotides match TRBD1. The V segment lost 3 bases and the J segment 6 bases; nucleotides outside the gene matches: 6. This CDR3 contains 13 residues. Germline V gene sequence: CDR1 SGHRS, CDR2 YFSETQ. Here the CDR3 reads CASSSGQVVEQYF. DNA for the CDR3: TGCGCCAGCAGCTCAGGACAGGTCGTCGAGCAGTACTTC.

The chain employs TRBV6-5 and TRBJ1-1; D is unclear. V was trimmed by 6 bases and J by 1 base, leaving 9 bases between them. There are 13 residues in the CDR3. Germline loops: CDR1 MNHEY, CDR2 SVGAGI. CDR3 region: CASRPTRNTEAFF. CDR3 DNA: TGTGCCAGCAGACCGACAAGGAACACTGAAGCTTTCTTT.

The rearrangement joins TRBV6-5 to TRBJ2-7, with 10 nucleotides matching TRBD1. This CDR3 is built from 15 residues. Germline CDR1 is MNHEY and CDR2 is SVGAGI. The V and J ends lost 6 bases and 6 bases, in that order; junction bases with no gene match: 11. The CDR3, as DNA: TGTGCCAGCAGCCTTTTCGGGACAGGGGAGGGCGAGCAGTACTTC. It is translated as CASSLFGTGEGEQYF.

The chain uses TRBV9 and TRBJ2-1; D is possibly TRBD1 (6 bases). In germline, CDR1 is SGDLS, CDR2 YYNGEE. Deletions cut 3 bases from V and 1 base from J, with 17 bases between. This CDR3 contains 17 residues. The CDR3 protein is CASSASGEISSYNEQFF. The CDR3 DNA reads TGTGCCAGCAGCGCTTCAGGGGAAATTAGTTCCTACAATGAGCAGTTCTTC.

This chain links TRBV5-5 with TRBJ2-7, with TRBD1 identical over 7 bases. The CDR3 covers 14 residues. Germline trimming cut 2 bases from V and 6 bases from J; bases unmatched to any gene: 8. The germline gives CDR1 SGHKS, CDR2 YYEKEE (reference sequence). CDR3 sequence: CASSLARGLGEQYF. The CDR3 DNA follows: TGTGCCAGCAGCTTAGCTAGGGGGCTCGGCGAGCAGTACTTC. Filled out from reference TRBV5-5 and TRBJ2-7, the complete variable domain reads DAGVTQSPTHLIKTRGQQVTLRCSPISGHKSVSWYQQVLGQGPQFIFQYYEKEERGRGNFPDRFSARQFPNYSSELNVNALLLGDSALYLCASSLARGLGEQYFGPGTRLTVT.

The chain combines TRBV6-5 with TRBJ2-1; tentatively, D is TRBD2 (6 bases). V dropped 4 bases and J dropped 15 bases, with 19 bases sitting between them. CDR3 size: 13 residues. Per germline, CDR1 MNHEY and CDR2 SVGAGI. The CDR3 DNA sequence: TGTGCCAGCAGTTCCGGGGGTAACACAAGGGGGTTCTTC. Protein: CASSSGGNTRGFF.

The genes are TRBV27 and TRBJ2-7; 10 bases are shared with TRBD1. Germline V gives CDR1 MNHEY, CDR2 SMNVEV (reference sequence). CDR3 length: 14 residues. Losses at the gene ends were 4 bases for V and 2 bases for J; bases not matched to a gene: 2. As DNA, the CDR3 is TGTGCCAGCAGTTGGGGGACAGGGGCCTACGAGCAGTACTTC. It translates to CASSWGTGAYEQYF.

The rearrangement links TRBV19 to TRBJ1-1, with 7 bases fitting TRBD1. Germline CDR1 reads LNHDA; CDR2 reads SQIVND (reference sequence). The V gene end was trimmed by 3 bases and the J gene end by 2 bases; junction bases not matched to a gene: 6. The CDR3 sequence is 15 residues long. CDR3 protein: CASSMGQGGNTEAFF. The CDR3 DNA follows: TGTGCCAGTAGTATGGGGCAGGGGGGAAACACTGAAGCTTTCTTT. Combining the CDR3 with reference TRBV19 and TRBJ1-1 gives the whole variable domain DGGITQSPKYLFRKEGQNVTLSCEQNLNHDAMYWYRQDPGQGLRLIYYSQIVNDFQKGDIAEGYSVSREKKESFPLTVTSAQKNPTAFYLCASSMGQGGNTEAFFGQGTRLTVV.

The genes are TRBV19 and TRBJ2-1; possible D gene TRBD2, 5 bases. There are 14 residues in the CDR3. V lost 4 bases and J 6 bases, leaving 13 bases between the germline ends. In germline, CDR1 is LNHDA, CDR2 SQIVND (reference sequence). Here the CDR3 reads CASSKRSRVNEQFF. The CDR3 nucleotides read TGTGCCAGTAGTAAAAGGTCGCGGGTCAATGAGCAGTTCTTC.

The genes are TRBV28 and TRBJ2-3; 7 bases are shared with TRBD2. The CDR3 covers 16 residues. The germline V gene has CDR1 MDHEN and CDR2 SYDVKM. Trimming took 6 bases from V and 2 from J; bases not matched to a gene: 11. CDR3 DNA: TGTGCCAGCAGCCCAACTAGCGCCCAGCTCACAGATACGCAGTATTTT. Its translation: CASSPTSAQLTDTQYF.

V gene TRBV27 combines with J gene TRBJ2-2; TRBD1 might be the D (5 bases). CDR3 length equals 15 residues. Trimming stripped 7 bases from V and 4 bases from J, with 16 bases between. Germline assignment: CDR1 MNHEY and CDR2 SMNVEV (reference sequence). The CDR3 region has the DNA TGTGCCAGCACCGTCTCAGGGTGGGGCACCGGGGAGCTGTTTTTT. This codes for CASTVSGWGTGELFF.

This chain joins TRBV13 and TRBJ2-5; 7 positions agree with TRBD2. This CDR3 contains 15 residues. Trimming took 0 bases from V and 3 from J; bases not matched to a gene: 4. The germline CDR1 and CDR2 sequences are PRHDT and FYEKMQ (reference sequence). This CDR3 reads CASSLGPGGKETQYF. The CDR3 nucleotides are TGTGCCAGCAGCTTAGGCCCGGGAGGAAAAGAGACCCAGTACTTC.

The chain employs TRBV7-9 and TRBJ1-1; 7 bases match TRBD1. V lost 4 bases and J lost 7; bases outside the gene matches: 3. The CDR3 has 12 amino acids. Germline loops: CDR1 SEHNR, CDR2 FQNEAQ (reference sequence). CDR3 DNA: TGTGCCAGCAGCTCGACAGGGAGTGAAGCTTTCTTT. It codes for CASSSTGSEAFF.

The chain recombines TRBV18 with TRBJ1-3; TRBD1 is a possible D gene (5 bases). This CDR3 has 17 amino acids. V dropped 3 bases and J dropped 0 bases, with 15 bases sitting between them. CDR1 KGHSH and CDR2 LQKENI come from the germline V gene. The CDR3 here is CASSPEPDTYSGNTIYF. The CDR3 DNA follows: TGTGCCAGCTCACCCGAGCCGGACACATACTCTGGAAACACCATATATTTT.

By sample share, this clone is medium-sized. This sequence joins TRBV20-1 and TRBJ2-7, with a weak D call TRBD2 (6 bases). With 5 bases removed from V and 6 bases from J, the gap between germline ends came to 11 bases. Germline-derived CDR1 and CDR2 are DFQATT and SNEGSKA (reference sequence). The CDR3 is 11 amino acids. CDR3 DNA: TGCAGTGCTCGAAGACTAGTCGAGCAGTACTTC. Protein sequence: CSARRLVEQYF.

The chain recombines TRBV15 with TRBJ2-7, with 10 bases aligning to TRBD2. This CDR3 spans 15 amino acids. V lost 1 base to trimming and J lost 3 bases; unmatched junction nucleotides: 3. CDR1 is LNHNV and CDR2 is YYDKDF in the germline V gene (reference sequence). CDR3 nucleotide sequence: TGTGCCACCAGCAGAGGTACTAGCGGGGTCTACGAGCAGTACTTC. The encoded protein is CATSRGTSGVYEQYF.

The chain joins TRBV4-1 to TRBJ1-5; D is ambiguous. The CDR3 is made up of 13 amino acids. Germline CDR1 reads MGHRA; CDR2 reads YSYEKL. Trimming left V 1 base short and J 7 bases short, with 8 bases between. The CDR3: CASSQGWQQPQHF. As DNA, the CDR3 is TGCGCCAGCAGCCAAGGATGGCAGCAGCCCCAGCATTTT.

The rearrangement uses TRBV7-9 and TRBJ2-1, with a possible D match to TRBD1 (5 bases). The length of the CDR3 is 15 residues. The V gene's germline CDR1 is SEHNR and CDR2 FQNEAQ (reference sequence). With 1 base removed from V and 8 bases from J, the gap between germline ends came to 15 bases. CDR3 sequence (DNA): TGTGCCAGCAGCTTAGGAATTCAGGGTATAGATGAGCAGTTCTTC. Translation: CASSLGIQGIDEQFF. Filled out from reference TRBV7-9 and TRBJ2-1, the complete variable domain reads DTGVSQNPRHKITKRGQNVTFRCDPISEHNRLYWYRQTLGQGPEFLTYFQNEAQLEKSRLLSDRFSAERPKGSFSTLEIQRTEQGDSAMYLCASSLGIQGIDEQFFGPGTRLTVL.

This clone showed up just once. This chain joins TRBV29-1 and TRBJ2-7, with D possibly matching TRBD1 (6 bases). The V and J ends lost 4 bases and 3 bases respectively, with 16 bases between them. The CDR3 contains 14 residues. Per the germline V gene, CDR1 is SQVTM and CDR2 is ANQGSEA. CDR3 sequence: CSVADQRGFYEQYF. In nucleotides, the CDR3 is TGCAGCGTTGCGGACCAAAGGGGGTTCTACGAGCAGTACTTC.

V gene TRBV7-9 combines with J gene TRBJ2-5; weak D call: TRBD2 (6 bases). V shed 2 bases and J shed 2 bases, with 12 bases lying between them. The germline CDR1 and CDR2 sequences are SEHNR and FQNEAQ (reference sequence). The CDR3 sequence is 15 residues long. Written as DNA, the CDR3 is TGTGCCAGCAGCTTAACGGGGGAAGTTCAAGAGACCCAGTACTTC. Translation gives CASSLTGEVQETQYF. The full variable domain, with the rest looked up from reference TRBV7-9 and TRBJ2-5, is DTGVSQNPRHKITKRGQNVTFRCDPISEHNRLYWYRQTLGQGPEFLTYFQNEAQLEKSRLLSDRFSAERPKGSFSTLEIQRTEQGDSAMYLCASSLTGEVQETQYFGPGTRLLVL.

The chain carries TRBV5-1 and TRBJ2-1; D unresolved. The CDR3 runs to 12 residues. Trimming shortened V by 5 bases and J by 4 bases, and 7 bases separated the two germline ends. Germline lookup yields CDR1 SGHRS and CDR2 YFSETQ. For the CDR3, the DNA is TGCGCCAGCAGTAGACATTACAATGAGCAGTTCTTC. Its translation is CASSRHYNEQFF. Combining the CDR3 with reference TRBV5-1 and TRBJ2-1 gives the whole variable domain KAGVTQTPRYLIKTRGQQVTLSCSPISGHRSVSWYQQTPGQGLQFLFEYFSETQRNKGNFPGRFSGRQFSNSRSEMNVSTLELGDSALYLCASSRHYNEQFFGPGTRLTVL.

This clone occurred once. J is TRBJ2-7 and V is TRBV7-9; a weak D match, TRBD2 (6 bases). This CDR3 is built from 15 residues. Germline V gives CDR1 SEHNR, CDR2 FQNEAQ (reference sequence). V was pared by 5 bases and J by 2 bases, with 16 bases between. The CDR3 sequence: CASSVSGLGPYEQYF. As DNA, the CDR3 is TGTGCCAGCAGCGTGAGCGGGCTTGGCCCCTACGAGCAGTACTTC.

The V call is TRBV27, the J call TRBJ2-3; possibly TRBD2 for D (5 bases). The V gene lost 7 bases and the J gene lost 3 bases, with 11 bases spanning the gap. Per germline, CDR1 MNHEY and CDR2 SMNVEV (reference sequence). The CDR3 length is 13 residues. The CDR3 nucleotides read TGTGCCAGCACCCGCGGCGGGACAGATACGCAGTATTTT. Translated, it gives CASTRGGTDTQYF.

V and J are TRBV6-5 and TRBJ2-3; 8 bases align to TRBD2. Per germline, CDR1 MNHEY and CDR2 SVGAGI. V trimming: 2 bases; J trimming: 0 bases; junction bases outside the gene matches: 1. The CDR3 is 15 amino acids. The CDR3 spells CASSYASGSTDTQYF. CDR3 bases: TGTGCCAGCAGTTACGCTAGCGGGAGCACAGATACGCAGTATTTT.